What follows are 21 T cell receptor beta chains derived from one specimen sequenced in a study of CD8 T cells in ankylosing spondylitis. Study-wide results and caveats: Within ankylosing spondylitis blood, a TCR beta motif made up of under 10 highly homologous variants appeared to be characteristic.

MiXCR was run by TCRdb on the 5' RACE reads, yielding one entry per CDR3 protein. This table has approximately 540,000 distinct CDR3 sequences, over 9.5% appearing once. No antigens are known for them. Sequenced input: blood, either unsorted or a sorted T cell fraction (not recorded which). The source of these receptors is a male donor with ankylosing spondylitis.

This clonotype was observed a handful of times. J is TRBJ2-1 and V is TRBV20-1, with D unresolved. The CDR3 is 14 residues long. Per germline, CDR1 DFQATT and CDR2 SNEGSKA (reference sequence). Trimming took off 0 bases at V and 4 bases at J, with 10 bases between the two ends. In nucleotides, the CDR3 is TGCAGTGCTAGAGATTTTAGAACGTACAATGAGCAGTTCTTC. Translation gives CSARDFRTYNEQFF.

This clonotype was seen just once. V usage is TRBV12-5 and J usage is TRBJ1-4, with D perhaps matching TRBD1 (5 bases). CDR1 LGHNT and CDR2 FRNRAP come from the germline V gene. CDR3 length equals 14 residues. Trimming took off 0 bases at V and 7 bases at J, with 9 bases between the two ends. The CDR3 DNA is TGTGCTAGTGGTTTGGTGCCAGGGACTGAAAAACTGTTTTTT. Encoded protein: CASGLVPGTEKLFF.

The chain joins TRBV7-6 to TRBJ1-6; TRBD1 agrees at 7 bases. Germline V gives CDR1 SGHVS, CDR2 FNYEAQ. This CDR3 region has 17 residues. The trim removed 5 bases at V and 9 bases at J, leaving 16 bases unmatched. The CDR3 nucleotides are TGTGCCAGCAGCATGCACCCGGGACAGCAAGATCGTTCACCCCTCCACTTT. This translates into CASSMHPGQQDRSPLHF.

In this sample, this clonotype turned up many times. This chain connects TRBV7-9 to TRBJ1-1; 8 bases agree with TRBD1. Per germline, CDR1 SEHNR and CDR2 FQNEAQ (reference sequence). The trim removed 2 bases at V and 5 bases at J, leaving 7 bases unmatched. The CDR3 has 15 amino acids. The CDR3 nucleotides are TGTGCCAGCAGCTTACCCCGGACAGGGCGTACTGAAGCTTTCTTT. Amino acids: CASSLPRTGRTEAFF.

The chain joins TRBV9 to TRBJ1-1; D is unresolved. Germline CDR1 SGDLS, CDR2 YYNGEE. This CDR3 has 14 residues. Trimming cost V 7 bases and J 1 base, with 14 bases left between them. CDR3 region: CASHRMIPNTEAFF. The CDR3 DNA sequence: TGTGCCAGCCACAGAATGATACCGAACACTGAAGCTTTCTTT.

This chain joins TRBV3-1 and TRBJ2-1; 7 nucleotides agree with TRBD1. The trim removed 5 bases at V and 1 base at J, leaving 5 bases unmatched. The CDR3 length is 15 residues. In germline, CDR1 is LGHDT, CDR2 YNNKEL (reference sequence). The CDR3 protein is CASSSGQDSYNEQFF. As DNA, the CDR3 is TGTGCCAGCAGCTCCGGACAGGATTCCTACAATGAGCAGTTCTTC.

CDR3 sequence (DNA): TGTGCCAGCAGGGTGGGACATGGAGGCTACACCTTC. Protein product: CASRVGHGGYTF. This chain links TRBV12-3 or TRBV12-4 with TRBJ1-2; tentative D call: TRBD1 (6 bases). Trimming took 6 bases from V and 8 from J, leaving 13 bases between them. The CDR3 extends over 12 amino acids.

This chain links TRBV10-3 with TRBJ2-3, with 7 nucleotides matching TRBD2. V lost 8 bases, J lost 3 bases, and 11 bases stayed unmatched. Germline CDR1 is ENHRY and CDR2 is SYGVKD. There are 15 residues in the CDR3. In DNA form, the CDR3 reads TGTGCCATCGGGGAGGGAGCGGGGAGTACAGATACGCAGTATTTT. Translated, it gives CAIGEGAGSTDTQYF.

The CDR3 bases are TGCGCCAGCAGCTTACAGACAGGGGATAATGAAAAACTGTTTTTT. Translating it yields CASSLQTGDNEKLFF. J is TRBJ1-4 and V is TRBV5-1; 8 nucleotides align to TRBD1. The CDR3 is made up of 15 amino acids. V shed 2 bases, J shed 4 bases, and the junction held 4 bases outside the gene matches. Per the germline V gene, CDR1 is SGHRS and CDR2 is YFSETQ.

The CDR3 DNA reads TGTGCCTGGAGTTCCGGGTCTGTCACTGAAGCTTTCTTT. The encoded protein is CAWSSGSVTEAFF. The V call is TRBV30, the J call TRBJ1-1, with D unclear. CDR3 length: 13 residues. V was pared by 2 bases and J by 4 bases, with 11 bases between. Germline assignment: CDR1 GTSNPN and CDR2 SVGIG (reference sequence).

This clonotype showed up just a few times. The CDR3 nucleotides read TGTGCCAGCAGTTTTAGCGGGGTGACAGATACGCAGTATTTT. It specifies CASSFSGVTDTQYF. The chain links TRBV27 to TRBJ2-3, with 8 positions matching TRBD2. The germline gives CDR1 MNHEY, CDR2 SMNVEV (reference sequence). Trimming cost V 3 bases and J 3 bases; bases outside gene matches: 2. CDR3 length: 14 amino acids.

This chain connects TRBV9 to TRBJ1-5; unclear D gene. This CDR3 is 15 amino acids long. The germline V gene encodes CDR1 SGDLS and CDR2 YYNGEE. The ends were cut back, 0 bases at V and 0 bases at J, with 7 bases in the middle. The CDR3 loop reads CASSVGGNSNQPQHF. CDR3 bases: TGTGCCAGCAGCGTAGGGGGAAATAGCAATCAGCCCCAGCATTTT.

The genes are TRBV15 and TRBJ2-1; 7 nucleotides line up with TRBD2. CDR3 length: 14 amino acids. V lost 1 base, J lost 11 bases, and 8 bases stayed unmatched. Germline loops: CDR1 LNHNV, CDR2 YYDKDF (reference sequence). The CDR3 DNA sequence: TGTGCCACCAGCAGAGGACAACTAGCGAATAAGCAGTTCTTC. Protein: CATSRGQLANKQFF.

There are a few counts of this clonotype. The V gene is TRBV6-5, the J gene TRBJ2-2; TRBD2 aligns across 9 bases. Germline V gene sequence: CDR1 MNHEY, CDR2 SVGAGI. V was pared by 4 bases and J by 2 bases, with 5 bases of the junction left unmatched. The CDR3 is made up of 16 amino acids. CDR3 loop: CASSFSGRANTGELFF. The CDR3 DNA is TGTGCCAGCAGTTTTAGCGGGAGAGCAAACACCGGGGAGCTGTTTTTT.

The V call is TRBV29-1, the J call TRBJ1-3; D not certain. The CDR3 covers 15 residues. Per germline, CDR1 SQVTM and CDR2 ANQGSEA. Trimming pared 2 bases from V and 3 bases from J, leaving 14 bases between. The CDR3 region has the DNA TGCAGCGTTGAACAGGTCGGAGGTGATGGAAACACCATATATTTT. Translation: CSVEQVGGDGNTIYF.

The V gene is TRBV5-5, the J gene TRBJ1-5, with D possibly being TRBD1 (5 bases). Deletions cut 6 bases from V and 3 bases from J, with 13 bases between. Germline CDR1 reads SGHKS; CDR2 reads YYEKEE (reference sequence). This CDR3 region has 14 residues. Here the CDR3 reads CASTPGTLNQPQHF. DNA for the CDR3: TGTGCCAGCACCCCCGGGACCCTCAATCAGCCCCAGCATTTT.

V and J are TRBV20-1 and TRBJ1-2; TRBD1 matches 8 bases. This CDR3 region has 15 residues. V was pared by 1 base and J by 4 bases, with 8 bases of the junction left unmatched. CDR1 and CDR2 from the germline V gene are DFQATT and SNEGSKA (reference sequence). DNA for the CDR3: TGCAGTGCTAGAGGCACAGGGGGGCTTACCTATGGCTACACCTTC. It codes for CSARGTGGLTYGYTF.

This clonotype occurred a few times. The chain employs TRBV10-2 and TRBJ2-2; 7 nucleotides match TRBD2. V lost 6 bases to trimming and J lost 4 bases; unmatched junction nucleotides: 11. This CDR3 region has 16 residues. CDR1 and CDR2 from the germline V gene are WSHSY and SAAADI. The CDR3 is CASRRLALAGTGELFF. CDR3 coding DNA: TGCGCCAGCAGGAGACTAGCCCTCGCGGGCACCGGGGAGCTGTTTTTT.

The sample holds many counts of this clonotype. The V gene is TRBV29-1, the J gene TRBJ2-1, with 7 bases aligning to TRBD2. The J segment lost 3 bases and the V segment lost 5 bases, leaving 4 bases of the junction unmatched. The CDR3 has 13 residues. CDR1 SQVTM and CDR2 ANQGSEA come from the germline V gene. In DNA, the CDR3 is TGCAGCGTTTTTAGCGGGCGCTACAATGAGCAGTTCTTC. Residues: CSVFSGRYNEQFF.

In this sample, this clonotype turned up a few times. The chain uses TRBV9 and TRBJ2-5; TRBD2 might be the D (6 bases). Between the trimmed V and J ends, which lost 3 bases and 2 bases, there was a span of 17 bases. The CDR3 has 16 residues. Germline V CDR1 and CDR2: SGDLS, YYNGEE. The CDR3 here is CASSAGGTREQETQYF. The CDR3 bases are TGTGCCAGCAGCGCTGGGGGGACTCGGGAGCAAGAGACCCAGTACTTC.

Many counts were recorded for this clonotype. This rearrangement joins TRBV30 to TRBJ2-3, with TRBD1 matching over 10 bases. V was pared by 2 bases and J by 1 base, with 6 bases of the junction left unmatched. This CDR3 has 16 residues. Germline assignment: CDR1 GTSNPN and CDR2 SVGIG (reference sequence). DNA of the CDR3: TGTGCCTGGAGTCGGACAGGGGGGTACGGCACAGATACGCAGTATTTT. This codes for CAWSRTGGYGTDTQYF.